What follows are 31 T cell receptor beta chains derived from one specimen sequenced in a study of shared clonotypes between healthy human individuals. The naive CD8 population came from CD45RO-negative cells selected for CCR7, without terminally differentiated effector memory CD45RA+ cells. Libraries were prepared by immunoSEQ multiplex PCR; TCRdb keeps only in-frame clonotypes and omits some of them. The sample lists hundreds of thousands of clones; roughly 96% were seen once. Sequences were obtained from naive CD8+ T cells sorted from blood. The receptor set was obtained from a woman between 25 and 40 years old in good health.

The chain recombines TRBV7-9 with TRBJ2-1, with D tentatively TRBD1 (5 bases). Per germline, CDR1 SEHNR and CDR2 FQNEAQ (reference sequence). The CDR3 runs 12 residues. V was cut by 10 bases and J by 12 bases, with 19 bases left in between. The DNA for the CDR3 is TGTGCCACCATGCTCTCAGGGATGTTGCAGTTCTTC. Translated, it gives CATMLSGMLQFF.

The chain links TRBV6-5 to TRBJ2-2; 7 bases line up with TRBD1. Trimming took 4 bases from V and 5 from J; bases not matched to a gene: 4. The CDR3 is 14 amino acids. Looked up from germline, CDR1 is MNHEY and CDR2 is SVGAGI. DNA of the CDR3: TGTGCCAGCAGTTGGGACAGCGAGACCGGGGAGCTGTTTTTT. It yields the protein CASSWDSETGELFF.

This chain uses TRBV7-9 with TRBJ2-7, with 8 bases matching TRBD2. Germline assignment: CDR1 SEHNR and CDR2 FQNEAQ (reference sequence). The CDR3 is 14 residues long. V shed 4 bases, J shed 7 bases, and the junction held 9 bases outside the gene matches. The CDR3 sequence: CASSSGTSYEEQYF. The CDR3 DNA follows: TGTGCCAGCAGCTCCGGGACTAGTTATGAAGAGCAGTACTTC.

V and J are TRBV9 and TRBJ2-7, with 11 bases fitting TRBD2. The CDR3 covers 15 residues. In germline, CDR1 is SGDLS, CDR2 YYNGEE. V lost 3 bases and J lost 3; bases outside the gene matches: 5. CDR3: CASSEGLAENYEQYF. The CDR3 bases are TGTGCCAGCAGCGAGGGACTAGCGGAAAACTACGAGCAGTACTTC.

The V gene is TRBV9, the J gene TRBJ2-2; TRBD2 matches at 15 bases. V trimming: 3 bases; J trimming: 1 base; junction bases outside the gene matches: 7. The CDR3 runs to 19 residues. Germline loops: CDR1 SGDLS, CDR2 YYNGEE. The DNA of the CDR3 is TGTGCCAGCAGCGAGGGAACGGGACTAGCGGGAGGGAACACCGGGGAGCTGTTTTTT. Its protein is CASSEGTGLAGGNTGELFF. Full variable domain (rest looked up from reference TRBV9 and TRBJ2-2): DSGVTQTPKHLITATGQRVTLRCSPRSGDLSVYWYQQSLDQGLQFLIQYYNGEERAKGNILERFSAQQFPDLHSELNLSSLELGDSALYFCASSEGTGLAGGNTGELFFGEGSRLTVL.

This chain joins TRBV6-5 and TRBJ2-7; D gene uncertain. Germline lookup yields CDR1 MNHEY and CDR2 SVGAGI. CDR3 length equals 15 residues. V shed 2 bases and J shed 5 bases, with 16 bases lying between them. CDR3: CASSYEEARWDEQYF. CDR3 coding DNA: TGTGCCAGCAGTTACGAAGAGGCCAGGTGGGACGAGCAGTACTTC.

This chain links TRBV6-5 with TRBJ2-7; 11 bases fit TRBD2. Germline V lookup: CDR1 MNHEY, CDR2 SVGAGI. This CDR3 has 15 amino acids. Trimming cost V 2 bases and J 3 bases; bases outside gene matches: 3. As DNA, the CDR3 is TGTGCCAGCAGTTACACTAGCGGGAGTTACTACGAGCAGTACTTC. The encoded protein is CASSYTSGSYYEQYF.

Here the CDR3 reads CASAQGLSGNTIYF. The CDR3 DNA reads TGTGCCAGCGCGCAGGGACTCTCTGGAAACACCATATATTTT. The rearrangement uses TRBV28 and TRBJ1-3; D possibly corresponds to TRBD1 (5 bases). The V gene lost 8 bases and the J gene lost 0 bases, with 11 bases spanning the gap. Germline V gene lookup returns CDR1 MDHEN and CDR2 SYDVKM. The CDR3 sequence is 14 residues long.

The genes are TRBV7-2 and TRBJ2-1; D remains unclear. The CDR3 has 16 residues. V shed 3 bases and J shed 9 bases, with 21 bases lying between them. Germline V gives CDR1 SGHTA, CDR2 FQGNSA. CDR3 region: CASSLPLGISGVEQFF. CDR3 nucleotide sequence: TGTGCCAGCAGCTTGCCCCTTGGGATTTCTGGGGTTGAGCAGTTCTTC. Full variable domain (missing parts from reference TRBV7-2 and TRBJ2-1): GAGVSQSPSNKVTEKGKDVELRCDPISGHTALYWYRQSLGQGLEFLIYFQGNSAPDKSGLPSDRFSAERTGGSVSTLTIQRTQQEDSAVYLCASSLPLGISGVEQFFGPGTRLTVL.

The chain joins TRBV19 to TRBJ2-7; TRBD2 matches at 13 bases. CDR1 is LNHDA and CDR2 is SQIVND in the germline V gene (reference sequence). With V trimmed by 4 bases and J by 5 bases, 8 bases remained unmatched. The length of the CDR3 is 16 residues. CDR3 sequence reads: CASSNPGLAGWDEQYF. The CDR3 nucleotides are TGTGCCAGTAGTAACCCGGGACTAGCGGGATGGGACGAGCAGTACTTC. The entire variable domain, with the rest obtained from reference TRBV19 and TRBJ2-7, is as follows: DGGITQSPKYLFRKEGQNVTLSCEQNLNHDAMYWYRQDPGQGLRLIYYSQIVNDFQKGDIAEGYSVSREKKESFPLTVTSAQKNPTAFYLCASSNPGLAGWDEQYFGPGTRLTVT.

This CDR3 reads CASSLGSGAYYEQYF. The CDR3, as DNA: TGTGCCAGCAGCTTAGGCTCAGGGGCTTACTACGAGCAGTACTTC. This chain uses TRBV13 with TRBJ2-7; perhaps TRBD1 as D (6 bases). Germline values: CDR1 PRHDT, CDR2 FYEKMQ (reference sequence). The CDR3 has 15 residues. The V end lost 0 bases, the J end lost 3 bases, and 12 bases lay between the germline ends.

The chain recombines TRBV4-2 with TRBJ2-7; the D gene is possibly TRBD1 (6 bases). Deletions cut 2 bases from V and 3 bases from J, with 11 bases between. Germline V CDR1 and CDR2: LGHNA, YNFKEQ. This CDR3 contains 14 residues. The chain's CDR3 is CASSQSGGIYEQYF. CDR3 coding DNA: TGTGCCAGCAGCCAAAGTGGGGGCATCTACGAGCAGTACTTC.

The chain couples TRBV6-1 to TRBJ1-5; D is uncertain. CDR3 length: 14 amino acids. V lost 2 bases and J lost 5, with 10 bases in between. Germline CDR1 and CDR2: MNHNS and SASEGT. CDR3 sequence (DNA): TGTGCCAGCAGTGAACGGCAAGTATATCAGCCCCAGCATTTT. Translation gives CASSERQVYQPQHF.

V usage is TRBV5-6 and J usage is TRBJ1-1; TRBD1 aligns across 9 bases. V trimming: 0 bases; J trimming: 4 bases; junction bases outside the gene matches: 7. The germline V gene has CDR1 SGHDT and CDR2 YYEEEE. This CDR3 is built from 16 residues. CDR3 sequence: CASSLGTGALGTEAFF. The CDR3 nucleotides are TGTGCCAGCAGCTTGGGGACAGGGGCCTTGGGCACTGAAGCTTTCTTT.

The J gene is TRBJ2-7, the V gene TRBV23-1; the D gene is possibly TRBD1 (6 bases). TRBV23-1 is known as an ORF, though its function is uncertain. Trimming left V 8 bases short and J 0 bases short, with 17 bases between. The CDR3 extends over 15 amino acids. The CDR3 here is CASETRDTRSYEQYF. The CDR3 nucleotides are TGCGCCAGCGAAACTAGGGACACCCGCTCCTACGAGCAGTACTTC.

CDR3 sequence: CASSQQGSGELFF. The CDR3 region has the DNA TGTGCCAGCAGCCAACAGGGCTCCGGGGAGCTGTTTTTT. The gene calls are TRBV28 and TRBJ2-2; TRBD1 might be the D (6 bases). CDR3 length: 13 residues. Germline assignment: CDR1 MDHEN and CDR2 SYDVKM. Deletions cut 6 bases from V and 6 bases from J, with 11 bases between.

The chain uses TRBV28 and TRBJ1-1; 12 bases are shared with TRBD1. This CDR3 is built from 14 residues. Germline CDR1 reads MDHEN; CDR2 reads SYDVKM. The V gene end was trimmed by 7 bases and the J gene end by 5 bases; junction bases not matched to a gene: 5. For the CDR3, the DNA is TGTGCCAGCACGGTGGGACAGGGGGCTACTGAAGCTTTCTTT. Its protein is CASTVGQGATEAFF.

The chain uses TRBV30 and TRBJ2-3; 14 nucleotides match TRBD2. V trimming: 2 bases; J trimming: 3 bases; junction bases outside the gene matches: 4. The CDR3 is 16 residues long. Germline V gives CDR1 GTSNPN, CDR2 SVGIG (reference sequence). CDR3 sequence reads: CAWSPGTSGRTDTQYF. Written as DNA, the CDR3 is TGTGCCTGGAGTCCAGGGACTAGCGGGAGAACAGATACGCAGTATTTT. Filled out from reference TRBV30 and TRBJ2-3, the complete variable domain reads SQTIHQWPATLVQPVGSPLSLECTVEGTSNPNLYWYRQAAGRGLQLLFYSVGIGQISSEVPQNLSASRPQDRQFILSSKKLLLSDSGFYLCAWSPGTSGRTDTQYFGPGTRLTVL.

This clone showed up just once. The chain carries TRBV27 and TRBJ2-1; 13 bases line up with TRBD2. The germline CDR1 and CDR2 sequences are MNHEY and SMNVEV (reference sequence). CDR3 length equals 19 residues. V shed 5 bases and J 4 bases; nucleotides not matched to a gene: 14. CDR3 nucleotide sequence: TGTGCCAGCAGTCCGGGACTAGCGGGAAGGCTCGGTAGATACAATGAGCAGTTCTTC. Its translation: CASSPGLAGRLGRYNEQFF.

The chain employs TRBV13 and TRBJ2-3; D might be TRBD2 (5 bases). In germline, CDR1 is PRHDT, CDR2 FYEKMQ (reference sequence). Trimming removed 1 base at V and 2 bases at J, with 13 bases between. CDR3 length equals 16 residues. CDR3 bases: TGTGCCAGCAGCTTAGTGGCTAGCAGGTACACAGATACGCAGTATTTT. It is translated as CASSLVASRYTDTQYF.

This chain connects TRBV13 to TRBJ1-1; D gene uncertain. Trimming cost V 4 bases and J 0 bases, with 9 bases left between them. CDR1 PRHDT and CDR2 FYEKMQ come from the germline V gene (reference sequence). This CDR3 region has 14 residues. This CDR3 reads CASSSPHMNTEAFF. CDR3 nucleotides: TGTGCCAGCAGCTCTCCACACATGAACACTGAAGCTTTCTTT. The variable domain in full, completed from reference TRBV13 and TRBJ1-1, reads AAGVIQSPRHLIKEKRETATLKCYPIPRHDTVYWYQQGPGQDPQFLISFYEKMQSDKGSIPDRFSAQQFSDYHSELNMSSLELGDSALYFCASSSPHMNTEAFFGQGTRLTVV.

This CDR3 reads CASSSGTASSYEQYF. CDR3 in DNA: TGCGCCAGCAGCTCTGGGACGGCGAGCTCCTACGAGCAGTACTTC. The chain recombines TRBV5-1 with TRBJ2-7, with D perhaps assigned TRBD1 or TRBD2 (5 bases each). The CDR3 extends over 15 amino acids. V was cut by 3 bases and J by 0 bases, with 13 bases left in between. The germline CDR1 and CDR2 sequences are SGHRS and YFSETQ.

The V call is TRBV7-7, the J call TRBJ2-1; no firm D call. The V and J ends lost 2 bases and 10 bases respectively, with 12 bases between them. The germline V gene encodes CDR1 SSHAT and CDR2 FNYEAQ (reference sequence). The CDR3 contains 13 residues. The CDR3 DNA is TGTGCCAGCAGCTTACGGCGCACCGACGAGCAGTTCTTC. It specifies CASSLRRTDEQFF.

The rearrangement joins TRBV13 to TRBJ2-1; D is tentatively TRBD1 or TRBD2 (5 bases each). CDR3 length: 18 residues. The V end lost 0 bases, the J end lost 4 bases, and 19 bases lay between the germline ends. Germline lookup yields CDR1 PRHDT and CDR2 FYEKMQ (reference sequence). This CDR3 reads CASSLGGLERRTYNEQFF. Here the CDR3 DNA reads TGTGCCAGCAGCTTAGGGGGGCTGGAGCGGCGCACGTACAATGAGCAGTTCTTC.

This rearrangement joins TRBV5-8 to TRBJ2-1; the match to TRBD1 covers 7 bases. The V gene's germline CDR1 is SGHTS and CDR2 YDEGEE. The CDR3 length is 16 residues. V lost 0 bases to trimming and J lost 4 bases; unmatched junction nucleotides: 7. The CDR3: CASSLGGTANYNEQFF. The CDR3 DNA follows: TGTGCCAGCAGCTTGGGAGGGACAGCAAATTACAATGAGCAGTTCTTC.

The V call is TRBV4-1, the J call TRBJ1-2; D is ambiguous. The length of the CDR3 is 14 residues. V gave up 3 bases and J gave up 2 bases, with 10 bases separating them. Germline-derived CDR1 and CDR2 are MGHRA and YSYEKL. The CDR3 loop reads CASSHPGENYGYTF. Here the CDR3 DNA reads TGCGCCAGCAGCCACCCAGGAGAAAACTATGGCTACACCTTC.

This rearrangement joins TRBV28 to TRBJ2-1; D is unclear. The CDR3 spans 12 residues. The germline V and J ends were trimmed by 5 bases and 4 bases, with 6 bases remaining between them. Germline V gene data show CDR1 as MDHEN and CDR2 as SYDVKM. CDR3 DNA: TGTGCCAGCAGTGAACAGTACAATGAGCAGTTCTTC. Protein: CASSEQYNEQFF.

The chain combines TRBV27 with TRBJ1-4, with 7 bases matching TRBD1. Per germline, CDR1 MNHEY and CDR2 SMNVEV (reference sequence). Losses at the gene ends were 6 bases for V and 5 bases for J; bases not matched to a gene: 9. The CDR3 contains 15 residues. The CDR3 is CASSTDRVRNEKLFF. For the CDR3, the DNA is TGTGCCAGCAGCACCGACAGGGTACGAAATGAAAAACTGTTTTTT. The whole variable domain, filled in from reference TRBV27 and TRBJ1-4, reads EAQVTQNPRYLITVTGKKLTVTCSQNMNHEYMSWYRQDPGLGLRQIYYSMNVEVTDKGDVPEGYKVSRKEKRNFPLILESPSPNQTSLYFCASSTDRVRNEKLFFGSGTQLSVL.

The chain combines TRBV27 with TRBJ2-7, with TRBD2 as a possible D gene (6 bases). Germline V lookup: CDR1 MNHEY, CDR2 SMNVEV (reference sequence). This CDR3 has 13 amino acids. Trimming shortened V by 5 bases and J by 5 bases, and 13 bases separated the two germline ends. The CDR3 bases are TGTGCCAGCAGTCCGGGAGCTCCCCACGAGCAGTACTTC. Its protein product is CASSPGAPHEQYF.

The genes are TRBV27 and TRBJ1-1; no reliable D call. V was trimmed by 6 bases and J by 5 bases, leaving 7 bases between them. Germline assignment: CDR1 MNHEY and CDR2 SMNVEV (reference sequence). This CDR3 has 11 amino acids. The CDR3 loop reads CASRGKTEAFF. In nucleotides, the CDR3 is TGTGCCAGCAGGGGGAAGACTGAAGCTTTCTTT.

This CDR3 reads CASSPLSGLAVIQYF. The CDR3 DNA reads TGTGCCAGTAGTCCGTTGTCTGGACTAGCGGTTATTCAGTACTTC. This rearrangement joins TRBV19 to TRBJ2-4; 10 positions agree with TRBD2. The J segment lost 10 bases and the V segment lost 5 bases, leaving 11 bases of the junction unmatched. Germline V gene sequence: CDR1 LNHDA, CDR2 SQIVND (reference sequence). The CDR3 extends over 15 amino acids.